This passage covers 30 T cell receptor beta chains from one sample sequenced in a study of T cells after yellow fever vaccination. One entry per CDR3 protein, called by TCRdb with MiXCR from the 5' RACE reads. The sample has a few hundred thousand distinct CDR3 sequences, 5.2% seen once. Sequenced here: CD4+ T cells sorted from PBMCs, sampled on the day of the yellow fever booster vaccination. The source of these receptors is a young man who received the YFV17D yellow fever vaccine.

This clonotype showed up many times. The genes are TRBV7-2 and TRBJ2-3; D tentatively reads TRBD1 or TRBD2 (5 bases each). Germline CDR1 and CDR2: SGHTA and FQGNSA. V was cut by 6 bases and J by 9 bases, with 19 bases left in between. The CDR3 totals 14 residues. The CDR3 nucleotides are TGTGCCAGCAGACCTCCCGGGGCGCCAGGGACGCAGTATTTT. Translation gives CASRPPGAPGTQYF.

The rearrangement joins TRBV4-2 to TRBJ1-1; D is unresolved. This CDR3 has 16 amino acids. Germline loops: CDR1 LGHNA, CDR2 YNFKEQ. Trimming shortened V by 1 base and J by 7 bases, and 19 bases separated the two germline ends. CDR3 nucleotides: TGTGCCAGCAGCCAAGTAGGGTCTGGGCCTGGGATTGAAGCTTTCTTT. It encodes CASSQVGSGPGIEAFF.

The chain uses TRBV9 and TRBJ1-3; D unresolved. V dropped 3 bases and J dropped 3 bases, with 7 bases sitting between them. Germline V gene lookup returns CDR1 SGDLS and CDR2 YYNGEE. The CDR3 has 13 residues. CDR3 sequence (DNA): TGTGCCAGCAGCGAGCCCCATGGAAACACCATATATTTT. This sequence encodes CASSEPHGNTIYF.

In its sample, this clonotype was seen a few times. The V gene is TRBV29-1, the J gene TRBJ2-6, with TRBD1 identical over 11 bases. Germline V gene data show CDR1 as SQVTM and CDR2 as ANQGSEA. CDR3 length: 16 residues. Trimming cost V 3 bases and J 0 bases; bases outside gene matches: 1. In DNA form, the CDR3 reads TGCAGCGTTGACGGGACAGGGGGCTCTGGGGCCAACGTCCTGACTTTC. Translated, it gives CSVDGTGGSGANVLTF.

This clonotype was observed at least ten times. The V and J genes are TRBV6-6 and TRBJ2-6; D call uncertain. Germline V CDR1 and CDR2: MNHNY, SVGAGI (reference sequence). This CDR3 has 16 amino acids. Deletions cut 2 bases from V and 0 bases from J, with 8 bases between. The chain's CDR3 is CASSYRQSSGANVLTF. As DNA, the CDR3 is TGTGCCAGCAGTTACAGGCAGAGCTCTGGGGCCAACGTCCTGACTTTC.

The V and J genes are TRBV3-1 and TRBJ1-1; 7 bases align to TRBD1. Germline loops: CDR1 LGHDT, CDR2 YNNKEL (reference sequence). J was trimmed by 11 bases and V by 6 bases; bases with no gene match: 9. The CDR3 has 12 amino acids. In DNA, the CDR3 is TGTGCCAGCAGGGGTGAGGGGGCTGCGGCTTTCTTT. This encodes CASRGEGAAAFF.

This chain uses TRBV24-1 with TRBJ2-2, with D possibly matching TRBD2 (6 bases). The CDR3 has 17 residues. The germline V gene has CDR1 KGHDR and CDR2 SFDVKD. V dropped 3 bases and J dropped 4 bases, with 17 bases sitting between them. This CDR3 is CATSDGGKGDGTGELFF. In DNA form, the CDR3 reads TGTGCCACCAGTGATGGGGGGAAAGGGGATGGCACCGGGGAGCTGTTTTTT.

This clonotype was picked up a small number of times. The chain employs TRBV14 and TRBJ2-2; the D gene is possibly TRBD1 (5 bases). CDR3 length: 16 residues. Germline V CDR1 and CDR2: SGHDN, FVKESK. Trimming left V 3 bases short and J 3 bases short, with 14 bases between. DNA of the CDR3: TGTGCCAGCAGCCATTTATCAGGGTCGTACACCGGGGAGCTGTTTTTT. Translation: CASSHLSGSYTGELFF.

This clonotype was counted ten times or more. The gene calls are TRBV3-1 and TRBJ2-2, with 7 bases matching TRBD1. Germline loops: CDR1 LGHDT, CDR2 YNNKEL (reference sequence). The CDR3 is 15 amino acids. Trimming cost V 4 bases and J 2 bases; bases outside gene matches: 4. In nucleotides, the CDR3 is TGTGCCAGCAGCCCACGGGACAGAAACACCGGGGAGCTGTTTTTT. It yields the protein CASSPRDRNTGELFF. The complete variable domain, with remaining parts taken from reference TRBV3-1 and TRBJ2-2, reads DTAVSQTPKYLVTQMGNDKSIKCEQNLGHDTMYWYKQDSKKFLKIMFSYNNKELIINETVPNRFSPKSPDKAHLNLHINSLELGDSAVYFCASSPRDRNTGELFFGEGSRLTVL.

There are many counts of this clonotype. The V call is TRBV20-1, the J call TRBJ2-1, with TRBD1 identical over 7 bases. The J segment lost 13 bases and the V segment lost 3 bases, leaving 6 bases of the junction unmatched. The V gene's germline CDR1 is DFQATT and CDR2 SNEGSKA (reference sequence). The CDR3 loop spans 11 amino acids. The CDR3 is CSASPGTAQFF. In DNA, the CDR3 is TGCAGTGCTAGCCCTGGGACAGCACAGTTCTTC.

This clonotype has more than one count but fewer than ten. The CDR3 here is CASSQEIGTNYGYTF. As DNA, the CDR3 is TGCGCCAGCAGCCAAGAGATAGGCACCAACTATGGCTACACCTTC. The chain joins TRBV4-3 to TRBJ1-2; D remains unclear. V lost 0 bases, J lost 2 bases, and 10 bases lay in between. The CDR3 consists of 15 residues. Per germline, CDR1 LGHNA and CDR2 YSLEER.

The rearrangement uses TRBV4-1 and TRBJ2-7, with 7 bases identical to TRBD2. V shed 11 bases and J 3 bases; nucleotides not matched to a gene: 13. Germline V lookup: CDR1 MGHRA, CDR2 YSYEKL. This CDR3 is built from 14 residues. The CDR3 DNA is TGCGCCGGCTGGGGAAGCGGGGTCGACTACGAGCAGTACGTC. This codes for CAGWGSGVDYEQYV.

There are many counts of this clonotype. This chain connects TRBV3-1 to TRBJ2-2, with a possible D match to TRBD2 (6 bases). The CDR3 sequence is 15 residues long. The V gene lost 4 bases and the J gene lost 0 bases, with 9 bases spanning the gap. CDR1 and CDR2 (germline): LGHDT, YNNKEL (reference sequence). The CDR3 sequence: CASSRGGSNTGELFF. The CDR3 DNA reads TGTGCCAGCAGCCGCGGAGGGTCGAACACCGGGGAGCTGTTTTTT.

The chain recombines TRBV6-1 with TRBJ1-2, with D unresolved. The CDR3 is 13 amino acids. Germline V CDR1 and CDR2: MNHNS, SASEGT. The V and J ends lost 4 bases and 4 bases respectively, with 10 bases between them. The CDR3 region has the DNA TGTGCCAGCAGTGTTCGGTCGATCTATGGCTACACCTTC. Translation: CASSVRSIYGYTF.

This clonotype has ten or more counts. The genes are TRBV13 and TRBJ2-7; TRBD1 agrees at 8 bases. The CDR3 extends over 16 amino acids. Trimming cost V 4 bases and J 2 bases; bases outside gene matches: 10. The germline V gene encodes CDR1 PRHDT and CDR2 FYEKMQ (reference sequence). The CDR3 loop reads CASSSFGTGETYEQYF. As DNA, the CDR3 is TGTGCCAGCAGCTCATTCGGGACAGGCGAAACCTACGAGCAGTACTTC. The full variable domain, rest sourced from reference TRBV13 and TRBJ2-7, is AAGVIQSPRHLIKEKRETATLKCYPIPRHDTVYWYQQGPGQDPQFLISFYEKMQSDKGSIPDRFSAQQFSDYHSELNMSSLELGDSALYFCASSSFGTGETYEQYFGPGTRLTVT.

The gene calls are TRBV19 and TRBJ1-2; D gene ambiguous. V lost 7 bases and J lost 4, with 19 bases in between. CDR1 and CDR2 from the germline V gene are LNHDA and SQIVND (reference sequence). This CDR3 has 15 amino acids. Here the CDR3 reads CASNPAVTWGYGYTF. The CDR3 region has the DNA TGTGCCAGTAATCCGGCAGTGACTTGGGGCTATGGCTACACCTTC.

This clonotype showed up many times. The genes are TRBV23-1 and TRBJ2-7; D not certain. TRBV23-1 is labeled an ORF, and its function is uncertain. V was cut by 0 bases and J by 5 bases, with 17 bases left in between. CDR3 length equals 16 residues. Here the CDR3 DNA reads TGCGCCAGCAGTCAATCGAGGACCCTAAAGCGACACGAGCAGTACTTC. Protein sequence: CASSQSRTLKRHEQYF.

This clonotype was observed many times. The DNA for the CDR3 is TGTGCCAGCAGCTTAGGAGGAGGAGCTTTCTTT. This codes for CASSLGGGAFF. The chain joins TRBV7-9 to TRBJ1-1, with D unresolved. Between the trimmed V and J ends, which lost 1 base and 10 bases, there was a span of 7 bases. The germline V gene has CDR1 SEHNR and CDR2 FQNEAQ (reference sequence). The CDR3 is 11 amino acids.

This chain connects TRBV5-1 to TRBJ2-3; no reliable D call. Looked up from germline, CDR1 is SGHRS and CDR2 is YFSETQ. Trimming shortened V by 0 bases and J by 0 bases, and 11 bases separated the two germline ends. This CDR3 has 16 residues. CDR3 sequence (DNA): TGCGCCAGCAGCTTGGAGGGCAGAACTAGCACAGATACGCAGTATTTT. It codes for CASSLEGRTSTDTQYF.

This clonotype was seen repeatedly, ten times or more. The chain carries TRBV24-1 and TRBJ2-5, with D tentatively TRBD2 (5 bases). Germline V gene lookup returns CDR1 KGHDR and CDR2 SFDVKD. Between the trimmed V and J ends, which lost 4 bases and 4 bases, there was a span of 15 bases. The CDR3 totals 15 residues. CDR3 residues: CATSEWTDGGETQYF. The CDR3 DNA is TGTGCCACCAGTGAGTGGACGGATGGAGGAGAGACCCAGTACTTC.

The genes are TRBV7-2 and TRBJ1-5, with TRBD1 matching over 8 bases. Trimming cost V 5 bases and J 5 bases; bases outside gene matches: 8. There are 15 residues in the CDR3. The V gene's germline CDR1 is SGHTA and CDR2 FQGNSA. CDR3: CASSQKQGEHQPQHF. CDR3 in DNA: TGTGCCAGCAGCCAAAAACAGGGGGAGCATCAGCCCCAGCATTTT.

This clonotype was recorded many times. The rearrangement uses TRBV11-3 and TRBJ2-6; D unclear. This CDR3 is built from 14 residues. V gave up 6 bases and J gave up 4 bases, with 10 bases separating them. The germline gives CDR1 SGHNT, CDR2 YENEEA. CDR3 protein: CASSVESGANVLTF. In DNA, the CDR3 is TGTGCCAGCAGTGTGGAATCCGGGGCCAACGTCCTGACTTTC.

The chain combines TRBV7-2 with TRBJ2-6; no reliable D call. V was cut by 1 base and J by 4 bases, with 8 bases left in between. The CDR3 consists of 15 residues. Germline V gene sequence: CDR1 SGHTA, CDR2 FQGNSA. The CDR3 nucleotides are TGTGCCAGCAGCTTAGAGGGTCCGGGGGCCAACGTCCTGACTTTC. Protein sequence: CASSLEGPGANVLTF.

This chain's CDR3 is CASRRESGANVLTF. The CDR3 DNA reads TGTGCCAGCAGGCGAGAGTCTGGGGCCAACGTCCTGACTTTC. The chain recombines TRBV11-2 with TRBJ2-6, with D uncertain. V lost 6 bases and J 1 base, leaving 7 bases between the germline ends. Germline values: CDR1 SGHAT, CDR2 FQNNGV. The CDR3 covers 14 residues.

CDR3 nucleotides: TGTGCCAGCGGGGGACAGGGTCGCACAGATACGCAGTATTTT. This translates into CASGGQGRTDTQYF. V is TRBV2 and J is TRBJ2-3, with TRBD1 identical over 9 bases. Looked up from germline, CDR1 is SNHLY and CDR2 is FYNNEI. The ends lost 8 bases at V and 1 base at J; junction bases unmatched: 4. The CDR3 has 14 residues. The complete variable domain, with remaining parts taken from reference TRBV2 and TRBJ2-3, reads EPEVTQTPSHQVTQMGQEVILRCVPISNHLYFYWYRQILGQKVEFLVSFYNNEISEKSEIFDDQFSVERPDGSNFTLKIRSTKLEDSAMYFCASGGQGRTDTQYFGPGTRLTVL.

This clonotype has only a few counts. The chain is built from TRBV3-1 and TRBJ1-1; 7 bases map to TRBD1. The CDR3 length is 17 residues. The V segment lost 2 bases and the J segment 3 bases; nucleotides outside the gene matches: 12. The V gene's germline CDR1 is LGHDT and CDR2 YNNKEL (reference sequence). CDR3 in amino acids: CASSQYDWYRGDTEAFF. Written as DNA, the CDR3 is TGTGCCAGCAGCCAATATGACTGGTACAGGGGAGACACTGAAGCTTTCTTT.

This chain uses TRBV4-1 with TRBJ1-2; D not certain. The CDR3 spans 13 residues. Germline V gene data show CDR1 as MGHRA and CDR2 as YSYEKL. The germline V and J ends were trimmed by 2 bases and 6 bases, with 10 bases remaining between them. In nucleotides, the CDR3 is TGCGCCAGCAGCCAATCCCGCAGCCATGGCTACACCTTC. Its translation is CASSQSRSHGYTF.

A few counts support this clonotype. The V call is TRBV4-3, the J call TRBJ1-4; D uncertain. There are 15 residues in the CDR3. V was shortened by 2 bases and J by 0 bases, with 7 bases between the two germline ends. CDR1 is LGHNA and CDR2 is YSLEER in the germline V gene. In nucleotides, the CDR3 is TGCGCCAGCAGCCAACCCCAAGCAACTAATGAAAAACTGTTTTTT. It encodes CASSQPQATNEKLFF.

The rearrangement joins TRBV20-1 to TRBJ2-5, with D perhaps TRBD1 (7 bases). The ends were cut back, 6 bases at V and 1 base at J, with 15 bases in the middle. Germline values: CDR1 DFQATT, CDR2 SNEGSKA (reference sequence). The CDR3 length is 14 residues. The CDR3 nucleotides are TGCAGTGCGAGGCCAGGGGGGCTCCAAGAGACCCAGTACTTC. This encodes CSARPGGLQETQYF.

There are a few counts of this clonotype. The gene calls are TRBV27 and TRBJ2-1; 11 bases are a match to TRBD2. With V trimmed by 5 bases and J by 9 bases, 12 bases remained unmatched. Germline V CDR1 and CDR2: MNHEY, SMNVEV (reference sequence). This CDR3 region has 16 residues. The chain's CDR3 is CASSRGSGGARGEQFF. The CDR3 bases are TGTGCCAGCAGTCGGGGTAGCGGGGGGGCCAGGGGTGAGCAGTTCTTC.